This T cell receptor (beta chain) comes out of a study of OX40 agonist ivuxolimab in advanced cancers. Study-level information: The drug used for patients, ivuxolimab, was an agonistic anti-OX40 (CD134) antibody. Recorded diagnoses for dose-escalation patients were hepatocellular carcinoma, melanoma, renal cell or head and neck cancer.

Clones were read by immunoSEQ multiplex PCR, and TCRdb kept only the in-frame ones, dropping some. This table has about 19,000 clones, 80% to 85% appearing once. Study-wide findings and caveats: With doses of 0.1 to 3.0 mg/kg, CD4+ and CD8+ blood T cells had undergone clonal expansion by week 6. It was also the case that some nonresponders had low normalized T-cell clonal expansion.

To note about this clone: Its target is unknown.

The CDR3 consists of 14 residues. The germline gives CDR1 WSHSY, CDR2 SAAADI. Trimming took off 6 bases at V and 0 bases at J, with 9 bases between the two ends. This clonotype was sampled from an adult with an advanced solid tumor such as melanoma, head and neck, liver or kidney cancer. V usage is TRBV10-2 and J usage is TRBJ1-5, with D possibly being TRBD1 (6 bases). Sequences were derived from CD4+ or CD8+ T cells sorted from blood, sampled in a trial of the OX40 agonist ivuxolimab. CDR3 residues: CASRDRYSNQPQHF. In DNA form, the CDR3 reads TGCGCCAGCAGGGACAGATATAGCAATCAGCCCCAGCATTTT.